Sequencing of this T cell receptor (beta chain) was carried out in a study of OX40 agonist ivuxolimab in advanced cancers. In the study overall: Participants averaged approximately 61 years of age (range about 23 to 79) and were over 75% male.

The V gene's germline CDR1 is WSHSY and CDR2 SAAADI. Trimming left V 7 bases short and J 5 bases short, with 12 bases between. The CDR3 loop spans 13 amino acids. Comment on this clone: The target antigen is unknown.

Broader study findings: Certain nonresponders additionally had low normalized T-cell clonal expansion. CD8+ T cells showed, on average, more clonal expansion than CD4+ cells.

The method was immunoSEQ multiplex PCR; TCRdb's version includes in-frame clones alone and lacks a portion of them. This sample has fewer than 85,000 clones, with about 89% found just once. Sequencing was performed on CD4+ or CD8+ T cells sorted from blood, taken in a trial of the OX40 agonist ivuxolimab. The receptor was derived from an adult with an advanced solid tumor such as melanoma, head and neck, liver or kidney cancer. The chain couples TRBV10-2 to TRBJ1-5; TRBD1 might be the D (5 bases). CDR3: CASIRRGDQPQHF. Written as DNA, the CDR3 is TGCGCCAGCATAAGGAGGGGCGATCAGCCCCAGCATTTT.